The rows below give T cell receptor beta chains drawn from one sample of a study of early T cells in non-severe SARS-CoV-2 infection. A single record per CDR3 protein comes from TCRdb applying MiXCR to the 5' RACE reads. The table has about 100,000 distinct CDR3 sequences, roughly 13% seen once. Sequencing was done on a sample of whole blood. The receptor source for this set is an adult who was a healthcare worker with PCR-confirmed SARS-CoV-2 infection or an uninfected control (not recorded which). Each CDR3 is given with its conserved first and last residue. The D gene is left open where the match is weak. A row's size may be missing; if present it is once, few, many or a size class.

v_call: TRBV6-1
clone_size: .
j_call: TRBJ2-1
d_call: TRBD2
cdr3_nt: TGTGCCAGCAGCCACCGGACTAGCTCCTACAATGAGCAGTTCTTC
cdr3_aa: CASSHRTSSYNEQFF

v_call: TRBV7-6
clone_size: many
j_call: TRBJ1-3
d_call: .
cdr3_nt: TGTGCCAGCAGCTTAGGACATCTCTCTGGAAACACCATATATTTT
cdr3_aa: CASSLGHLSGNTIYF

v_call: TRBV21-1
clone_size: many
j_call: TRBJ1-4
d_call: .
cdr3_nt: TGTGCCAGCAGCAAAGCCGGGAGACCCCGACAGGGGGCGCGGAGGGTCGGTGAAAAACTGTTTTTT
cdr3_aa: CASSKAGRPRQGARRVGEKLFF

v_call: TRBV20-1
clone_size: few
j_call: TRBJ2-1
d_call: .
cdr3_nt: TGCAGTGCTAGAGATCACAGTGGGGGGGCGAATGAGCAGTTCTTC
cdr3_aa: CSARDHSGGANEQFF

v_call: TRBV28
clone_size: many
j_call: TRBJ1-2
d_call: TRBD1
cdr3_nt: TGTGCCAGCAGCCCAGGAGGGGGCGGGCGGACCTTTAACTATGGCTACACCTTC
cdr3_aa: CASSPGGGGRTFNYGYTF

v_call: TRBV6-5
clone_size: many
j_call: TRBJ1-5
d_call: .
cdr3_nt: TGTGCCAGCAGTTACCAGAAGGGATCTCAGCCCCAGCATTTT
cdr3_aa: CASSYQKGSQPQHF

v_call: TRBV5-1
clone_size: .
j_call: TRBJ1-2
d_call: .
cdr3_nt: TGCGCCAGCAAAGAGCAGGAACTCTCCTATGGCTACACCTTC
cdr3_aa: CASKEQELSYGYTF

v_call: TRBV7-6
clone_size: many
j_call: TRBJ2-5
d_call: TRBD1
cdr3_nt: TGTGCCAGCAGCCTAGAGTCAGGGGGAGAGACCCAGTACTTC
cdr3_aa: CASSLESGGETQYF

v_call: TRBV5-5
clone_size: .
j_call: TRBJ1-1
d_call: .
cdr3_nt: TGTGCCAGCAGACTGCACTCGGGACACATGAACACTGAAGCTTTCTTT
cdr3_aa: CASRLHSGHMNTEAFF

v_call: TRBV6-5
clone_size: .
j_call: TRBJ1-3
d_call: .
cdr3_nt: TGTGCCAGCAGGACAACTGGAAACACCATATATTTT
cdr3_aa: CASRTTGNTIYF

v_call: TRBV28
clone_size: .
j_call: TRBJ2-1
d_call: .
cdr3_nt: TGTGCCAGCAGAACTGCAGGGTACAGCTCCTACAATGAGCAGTTCTTC
cdr3_aa: CASRTAGYSSYNEQFF

v_call: TRBV7-2
clone_size: few
j_call: TRBJ1-6
d_call: .
cdr3_nt: TGTGCCAGCAGCTTAGGTGGGGATTCACCCCTCCACTTT
cdr3_aa: CASSLGGDSPLHF

v_call: TRBV7-9
clone_size: many
j_call: TRBJ1-1
d_call: TRBD1
cdr3_nt: TGTGCCAGCAGCCCCATGGGACAGCCTCCGAATGAAGCTTTCTTT
cdr3_aa: CASSPMGQPPNEAFF

v_call: TRBV12-3/TRBV12-4
clone_size: .
j_call: TRBJ2-1
d_call: TRBD1
cdr3_nt: TGTGCCAGCAGAACGGACAGGTCCTACAATGAGCAGTTCTTC
cdr3_aa: CASRTDRSYNEQFF

v_call: TRBV28
clone_size: .
j_call: TRBJ2-7
d_call: .
cdr3_nt: TGTGCCAGCAGTCCCCGTGTTGGGTCCTACGAGCAGTACTTC
cdr3_aa: CASSPRVGSYEQYF

v_call: TRBV6-5
clone_size: many
j_call: TRBJ2-6
d_call: .
cdr3_nt: TGTGCCAGCAGTTCCTCTCCTGCAAGTGGGGCCAACGTCCTGACTTTC
cdr3_aa: CASSSSPASGANVLTF

v_call: TRBV2
clone_size: .
j_call: TRBJ1-5
d_call: TRBD1
cdr3_nt: TGTGCCAGCAGGGGGACAGGTTTTGGCAATCAGCCCCAGCATTTT
cdr3_aa: CASRGTGFGNQPQHF

v_call: TRBV10-1
clone_size: .
j_call: TRBJ2-7
d_call: .
cdr3_nt: TGCGCCAGCAGTGAGTCGCAGGGAAATCTAGTGCAGTACTTC
cdr3_aa: CASSESQGNLVQYF

v_call: TRBV7-2
clone_size: many
j_call: TRBJ1-1
d_call: .
cdr3_nt: TGTGCCAGCAGCTTTGGCGGGAACACTGAAGCTTTCTTT
cdr3_aa: CASSFGGNTEAFF

v_call: TRBV21-1
clone_size: few
j_call: TRBJ2-7
d_call: .
cdr3_nt: TGTGCCAGCAGCGAGACGTACGAGCAGTACTTC
cdr3_aa: CASSETYEQYF